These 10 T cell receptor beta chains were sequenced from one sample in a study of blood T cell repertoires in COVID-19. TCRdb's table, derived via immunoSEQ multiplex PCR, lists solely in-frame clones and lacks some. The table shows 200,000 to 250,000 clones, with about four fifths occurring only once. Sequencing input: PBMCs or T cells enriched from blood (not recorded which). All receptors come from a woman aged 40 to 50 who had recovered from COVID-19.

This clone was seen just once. CDR3 loop: CAWSVGGKGSAFF. The CDR3 region has the DNA TGTGCCTGGAGTGTAGGGGGAAAGGGATCAGCTTTCTTT. This chain joins TRBV30 and TRBJ1-1; perhaps TRBD1 as D (6 bases). This CDR3 has 13 residues. V was clipped by 0 bases and J by 10 bases, with 15 bases between them. Germline CDR1 and CDR2: GTSNPN and SVGIG (reference sequence). Full variable domain (outside the CDR3, taken from reference TRBV30 and TRBJ1-1): SQTIHQWPATLVQPVGSPLSLECTVEGTSNPNLYWYRQAAGRGLQLLFYSVGIGQISSEVPQNLSASRPQDRQFILSSKKLLLSDSGFYLCAWSVGGKGSAFFGQGTRLTVV.

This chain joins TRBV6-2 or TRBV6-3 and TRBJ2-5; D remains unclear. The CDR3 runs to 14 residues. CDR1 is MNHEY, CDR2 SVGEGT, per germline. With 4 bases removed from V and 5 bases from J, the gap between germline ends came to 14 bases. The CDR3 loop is CASSFVRGDETQYF. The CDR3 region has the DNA TGTGCCAGCAGTTTCGTAAGAGGCGATGAGACCCAGTACTTC.

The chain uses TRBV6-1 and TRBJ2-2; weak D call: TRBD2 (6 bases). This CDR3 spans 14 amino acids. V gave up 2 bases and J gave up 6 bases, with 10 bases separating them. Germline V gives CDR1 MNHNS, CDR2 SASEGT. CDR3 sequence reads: CASSEFWGAGELFF. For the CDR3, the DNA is TGTGCCAGCAGTGAATTCTGGGGGGCCGGGGAGCTGTTTTTT.

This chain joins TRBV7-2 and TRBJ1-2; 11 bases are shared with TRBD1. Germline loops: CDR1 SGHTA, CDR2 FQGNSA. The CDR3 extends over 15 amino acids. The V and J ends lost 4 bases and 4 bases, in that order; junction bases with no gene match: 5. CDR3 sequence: CASSSWDRGTYGYTF. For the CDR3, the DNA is TGTGCCAGCAGCTCATGGGACAGGGGGACCTATGGCTACACCTTC. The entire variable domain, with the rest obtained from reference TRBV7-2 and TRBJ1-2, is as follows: GAGVSQSPSNKVTEKGKDVELRCDPISGHTALYWYRQSLGQGLEFLIYFQGNSAPDKSGLPSDRFSAERTGGSVSTLTIQRTQQEDSAVYLCASSSWDRGTYGYTFGSGTRLTVV.

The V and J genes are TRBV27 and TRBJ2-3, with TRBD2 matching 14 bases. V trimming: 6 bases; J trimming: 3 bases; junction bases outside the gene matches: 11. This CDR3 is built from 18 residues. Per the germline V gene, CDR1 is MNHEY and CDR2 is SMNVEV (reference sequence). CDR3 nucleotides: TGTGCCAGCAGCCCCCAGGGACTAGCGGGAGTTCGTACAGATACGCAGTATTTT. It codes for CASSPQGLAGVRTDTQYF.

CDR3 nucleotide sequence: TGTGCCAGCAGCAACGACAGGGGAAGTGAAAAACTGTTTTTT. Encoded protein: CASSNDRGSEKLFF. V and J are TRBV5-4 and TRBJ1-4, with 8 bases matching TRBD1. There are 14 residues in the CDR3. Germline V lookup: CDR1 SGHNT, CDR2 YYREEE (reference sequence). Trimming removed 4 bases from V and 7 bases from J; junction bases left unmatched: 6. Drawing the rest from reference TRBV5-4 and TRBJ1-4, the complete variable domain is ETGVTQSPTHLIKTRGQQVTLRCSSQSGHNTVSWYQQALGQGPQFIFQYYREEENGRGNFPPRFSGLQFPNYSSELNVNALELDDSALYLCASSNDRGSEKLFFGSGTQLSVL.

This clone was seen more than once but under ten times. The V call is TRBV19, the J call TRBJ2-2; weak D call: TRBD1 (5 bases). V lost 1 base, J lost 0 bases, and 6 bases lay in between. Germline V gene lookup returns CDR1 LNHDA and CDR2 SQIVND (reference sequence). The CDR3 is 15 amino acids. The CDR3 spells CASSIGQPNTGELFF. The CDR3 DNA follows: TGTGCCAGTAGTATAGGACAGCCGAACACCGGGGAGCTGTTTTTT.

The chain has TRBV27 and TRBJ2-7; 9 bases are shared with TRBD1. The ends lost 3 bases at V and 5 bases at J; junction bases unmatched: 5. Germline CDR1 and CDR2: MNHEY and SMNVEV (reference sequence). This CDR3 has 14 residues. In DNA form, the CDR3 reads TGTGCCAGCAGTTTGGGACAGGGCTGGGACGAGCAGTACTTC. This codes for CASSLGQGWDEQYF.

The CDR3 DNA follows: TGTGCCAGCCGTAGCGGGAGGGCCCGCAATGAGCAGTTCTTC. It encodes CASRSGRARNEQFF. This sequence joins TRBV27 and TRBJ2-1, with 11 bases matching TRBD2. There are 14 residues in the CDR3. The V and J ends lost 8 bases and 6 bases, in that order; junction bases with no gene match: 6. The germline V gene encodes CDR1 MNHEY and CDR2 SMNVEV (reference sequence).

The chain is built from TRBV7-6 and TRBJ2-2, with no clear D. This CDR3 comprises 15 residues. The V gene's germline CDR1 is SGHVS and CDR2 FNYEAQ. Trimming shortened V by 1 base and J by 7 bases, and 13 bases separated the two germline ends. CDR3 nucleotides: TGTGCCAGCAGCTTAGTAGCTGATGAAGGCGGGGAGCTGTTTTTT. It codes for CASSLVADEGGELFF.